A single sample is the source of the 31 T cell receptor beta chains below, sequenced in a study of identical twins' blood T cells. TCRdb re-called the 5' RACE reads through MiXCR, storing one row per CDR3 protein. The profile shows hundreds of thousands of distinct CDR3 sequences, about 28% of them singletons. The sequenced sample was PBMCs. These receptor sequences come from a woman aged 18-55 years in good health.

The V gene is TRBV20-1, the J gene TRBJ2-3; the D is unclear. The CDR3 length is 13 residues. Germline V CDR1 and CDR2: DFQATT, SNEGSKA (reference sequence). V was shortened by 5 bases and J by 6 bases, with 15 bases between the two germline ends. The CDR3 is CSAGLGSRDTQYF. Written as DNA, the CDR3 is TGCAGTGCTGGCCTAGGATCGAGGGATACGCAGTATTTT.

This clonotype was counted between two and nine times. The chain links TRBV20-1 to TRBJ1-2; a weak D match, TRBD1 (5 bases). The germline CDR1 and CDR2 sequences are DFQATT and SNEGSKA (reference sequence). The CDR3 totals 15 residues. Trimming took off 1 base at V and 2 bases at J, with 14 bases between the two ends. The CDR3 DNA reads as TGCAGTGCTAGAGTCTTTGGCAGGGCCAACTATGGCTACACCTTC. Its protein is CSARVFGRANYGYTF.

In this sample, this clonotype turned up a few times. The gene calls are TRBV27 and TRBJ2-3; D gene unclear. The germline V and J ends were trimmed by 5 bases and 6 bases, with 12 bases remaining between them. The germline V gene encodes CDR1 MNHEY and CDR2 SMNVEV (reference sequence). The CDR3 is 13 residues long. The chain's CDR3 is CASSSDHTDTQYF. The CDR3 region has the DNA TGTGCCAGCAGTAGCGATCACACGGATACGCAGTATTTT.

The V and J genes are TRBV19 and TRBJ1-5; D gene unclear. This CDR3 is 14 amino acids long. Germline loops: CDR1 LNHDA, CDR2 SQIVND (reference sequence). With 3 bases removed from V and 1 base from J, the gap between germline ends came to 7 bases. As DNA, the CDR3 is TGTGCCAGTAGTATCCGCCGGAGCAATCAGCCCCAGCATTTT. Translation: CASSIRRSNQPQHF.

The chain links TRBV18 to TRBJ2-5, with D tentatively TRBD2 (6 bases). Germline loops: CDR1 KGHSH, CDR2 LQKENI. Trimming removed 2 bases at V and 0 bases at J, with 16 bases between. CDR3 size: 17 residues. Here the CDR3 reads CASSPYGTELYQETQYF. The DNA of the CDR3 is TGTGCCAGCTCACCATACGGGACTGAGCTGTACCAAGAGACCCAGTACTTC.

A word on this clonotype: At one end the junction does not follow the germline gene, possibly because of a read error. The chain carries TRBV18 and TRBJ1-1; possibly TRBD1 for D (6 bases). The CDR3 consists of 15 residues. The V gene's germline CDR1 is KGHSH and CDR2 LQKENI. The DNA of the CDR3 is TGTACCAGCTCACCCCCCACCCGGGGGGCGGCTGAAGCTTTCTTT. This translates into CTSSPPTRGAAEAFF.

This clonotype was seen once. The chain recombines TRBV29-1 with TRBJ2-3; D ambiguous. Trimming left V 8 bases short and J 14 bases short, with 23 bases between. Germline CDR1 and CDR2: SQVTM and ANQGSEA. The CDR3 loop spans 12 amino acids. Here the CDR3 DNA reads TGCAGCATCATGGACCTGAAGATAGCTCCGTATTTT. It specifies CSIMDLKIAPYF.

This sequence joins TRBV6-5 and TRBJ2-1; 7 nucleotides agree with TRBD1. V trimming: 3 bases; J trimming: 6 bases; junction bases outside the gene matches: 5. This CDR3 region has 14 residues. The germline V gene encodes CDR1 MNHEY and CDR2 SVGAGI. CDR3: CASSYGAGGNEQFF. The CDR3 DNA reads as TGTGCCAGCAGTTATGGGGCAGGGGGCAATGAGCAGTTCTTC.

This clonotype has more than one count but fewer than ten. The chain carries TRBV20-1 and TRBJ2-3; D unresolved. Between the trimmed V and J ends, which lost 5 bases and 0 bases, there was a span of 12 bases. CDR1 is DFQATT, CDR2 SNEGSKA, per germline (reference sequence). This CDR3 has 14 residues. Here the CDR3 reads CSAPPLSSTDTQYF. The CDR3 bases are TGCAGTGCTCCCCCACTCAGTAGCACAGATACGCAGTATTTT.

This clonotype was detected a few times. The genes are TRBV10-3 and TRBJ1-2; TRBD1 matches 12 bases. CDR3 length: 17 amino acids. Trimming cost V 2 bases and J 5 bases; bases outside gene matches: 9. CDR1 is ENHRY and CDR2 is SYGVKD in the germline V gene. CDR3: CAISEAGTGGHRYGYTF. The CDR3 DNA reads TGTGCCATCAGTGAGGCCGGGACAGGGGGCCATCGTTATGGCTACACCTTC.

This clonotype came up once. The chain recombines TRBV19 with TRBJ2-2, with D perhaps assigned TRBD1 or TRBD2 (5 bases each). This CDR3 spans 15 amino acids. V was clipped by 3 bases and J by 6 bases, with 14 bases between them. From germline, CDR1 is LNHDA and CDR2 SQIVND (reference sequence). CDR3 nucleotides: TGTGCCAGTAGTATTGAGGGGTTAATCCCCGGGGAGCTGTTTTTT. This encodes CASSIEGLIPGELFF.

In its sample, this clonotype was seen a few times. The chain couples TRBV11-2 to TRBJ2-1, with 12 bases lining up with TRBD2. This CDR3 region has 20 residues. Per germline, CDR1 SGHAT and CDR2 FQNNGV. V shed 4 bases and J 0 bases; nucleotides not matched to a gene: 13. Here the CDR3 reads CASSWGPGLAGTSSYNEQFF. In DNA form, the CDR3 reads TGTGCCAGCAGCTGGGGACCGGGACTAGCGGGTACTAGCTCCTACAATGAGCAGTTCTTC. The entire variable domain, with the rest obtained from reference TRBV11-2 and TRBJ2-1, is as follows: EAGVAQSPRYKIIEKRQSVAFWCNPISGHATLYWYQQILGQGPKLLIQFQNNGVVDDSQLPKDRFSAERLKGVDSTLKIQPAKLEDSAVYLCASSWGPGLAGTSSYNEQFFGPGTRLTVL.

The chain carries TRBV20-1 and TRBJ2-1, with D hard to call. V lost 1 base and J 4 bases, leaving 5 bases between the germline ends. The germline gives CDR1 DFQATT, CDR2 SNEGSKA (reference sequence). This CDR3 is 12 amino acids long. The CDR3 DNA reads as TGCAGTGCTAGAGGGGTTTACAATGAGCAGTTCTTC. Translation: CSARGVYNEQFF.

The rearrangement uses TRBV28 and TRBJ1-2; possible D gene TRBD1, 6 bases. The germline V gene has CDR1 MDHEN and CDR2 SYDVKM. V lost 8 bases to trimming and J lost 3 bases, with 13 bases between them. This CDR3 comprises 13 residues. The CDR3 DNA is TGTGCCAGCGCCACACAGGGCTACTATGGCTACACCTTC. Residues: CASATQGYYGYTF.

This sequence joins TRBV7-9 and TRBJ2-7; 9 bases fit TRBD1. V trimming: 6 bases; J trimming: 1 base; junction bases outside the gene matches: 4. CDR3 length equals 14 residues. Germline CDR1 and CDR2: SEHNR and FQNEAQ (reference sequence). The CDR3 DNA is TGTGCCAGCAGGGGACAGGGAAATTCCTACGAGCAGTACTTC. Its translation: CASRGQGNSYEQYF.

V and J are TRBV5-1 and TRBJ2-2, with 9 nucleotides matching TRBD2. After removal of 6 bases from V and 1 base from J, the junction contained 13 bases not matched to a gene. The germline gives CDR1 SGHRS, CDR2 YFSETQ. This CDR3 spans 18 amino acids. Here the CDR3 reads CASTAGELAGKNTGELFF. Written as DNA, the CDR3 is TGCGCCAGCACCGCGGGGGAGCTAGCGGGAAAGAACACCGGGGAGCTGTTTTTT.

The chain is built from TRBV29-1 and TRBJ1-1; D may be TRBD1 (5 bases). V was shortened by 3 bases and J by 10 bases, with 18 bases between the two germline ends. CDR3 length: 13 amino acids. CDR1 is SQVTM, CDR2 ANQGSEA, per germline. The CDR3 nucleotides read TGCAGCGTTGATTCGGGCAGGGTCGGCTCAGCTTTCTTT. Its translation: CSVDSGRVGSAFF. Together with reference TRBV29-1 and TRBJ1-1, the CDR3 gives the full variable domain: SAVISQKPSRDICQRGTSLTIQCQVDSQVTMMFWYRQQPGQSLTLIATANQGSEATYESGFVIDKFPISRPNLTFSTLTVSNMSPEDSSIYLCSVDSGRVGSAFFGQGTRLTVV.

This clonotype was observed a handful of times. This chain connects TRBV5-1 to TRBJ1-1; a possible D gene is TRBD1 (5 bases). Looked up from germline, CDR1 is SGHRS and CDR2 is YFSETQ. The CDR3 totals 14 residues. V gave up 3 bases and J gave up 6 bases, with 15 bases separating them. CDR3: CASSSPRGGPEAFF. CDR3 sequence (DNA): TGCGCCAGCAGCTCTCCCCGCGGGGGACCTGAAGCTTTCTTT. The complete variable domain, with remaining parts taken from reference TRBV5-1 and TRBJ1-1, reads KAGVTQTPRYLIKTRGQQVTLSCSPISGHRSVSWYQQTPGQGLQFLFEYFSETQRNKGNFPGRFSGRQFSNSRSEMNVSTLELGDSALYLCASSSPRGGPEAFFGQGTRLTVV.

This clonotype was counted between two and nine times. CDR3 coding DNA: TGTGCCAGCAGTTTTCAGGGGGGGGGCGGTGGCTACACCTTC. It yields the protein CASSFQGGGGGYTF. This chain connects TRBV12-3 or TRBV12-4 to TRBJ1-2, with 7 bases that match TRBD1. V dropped 3 bases and J dropped 7; count of bases not matched to a gene: 8. This CDR3 is built from 14 residues.

The V gene is TRBV15, the J gene TRBJ1-1, with a weak D call TRBD1 (5 bases). The CDR3 loop spans 14 amino acids. Trimming stripped 5 bases from V and 4 bases from J, with 14 bases between. The germline V gene encodes CDR1 LNHNV and CDR2 YYDKDF (reference sequence). CDR3 amino acids: CATSGTTVGTEAFF. CDR3 nucleotides: TGTGCCACCAGCGGAACGACAGTAGGCACTGAAGCTTTCTTT.

There are a few counts of this clonotype. The chain uses TRBV29-1 and TRBJ1-2, with D hard to call. The ends were cut back, 4 bases at V and 7 bases at J, with 4 bases in the middle. Germline assignment: CDR1 SQVTM and CDR2 ANQGSEA. The CDR3 is 9 residues long. The CDR3 nucleotides are TGCAGCGTTGGTAGTGGCTACACCTTC. Residues: CSVGSGYTF.

This chain connects TRBV13 to TRBJ2-1; TRBD2 matches 8 bases. The V and J ends lost 3 bases and 7 bases, in that order; junction bases with no gene match: 5. The CDR3 covers 14 residues. Germline V gene data show CDR1 as PRHDT and CDR2 as FYEKMQ (reference sequence). The CDR3 DNA reads TGTGCCAGCAGCTTCTATGGGACTAGAAATGAGCAGTTCTTC. It yields the protein CASSFYGTRNEQFF.

There are a few counts of this clonotype. The gene calls are TRBV20-1 and TRBJ1-3; D is unclear. The CDR3 covers 13 residues. The V and J ends lost 6 bases and 2 bases respectively, with 11 bases between them. Germline V gene sequence: CDR1 DFQATT, CDR2 SNEGSKA (reference sequence). The CDR3 DNA reads TGCAGTGCCGGGCGGCGGGCTGGAAACACCATATATTTT. Translated: CSAGRRAGNTIYF.

The genes are TRBV6-5 and TRBJ2-3; D is unclear. CDR3 length: 14 residues. Per the germline V gene, CDR1 is MNHEY and CDR2 is SVGAGI. Trimming took 2 bases from V and 11 from J, leaving 17 bases between them. CDR3 protein: CASSYVSSRYGQYF. For the CDR3, the DNA is TGTGCCAGCAGTTACGTCTCCTCCCGCTACGGGCAGTATTTT.

The gene calls are TRBV11-2 and TRBJ2-2; 7 bases are shared with TRBD1. Germline loops: CDR1 SGHAT, CDR2 FQNNGV. The junction had 3 bases not matched to a gene; V was cut back by 4 bases and J by 1 base. There are 15 residues in the CDR3. The CDR3 region has the DNA TGTGCCAGCAGCTCACGGACAGGGAACACCGGGGAGCTGTTTTTT. As protein: CASSSRTGNTGELFF.

This clonotype has only a few counts. The chain has TRBV6-6 and TRBJ1-5; D uncertain. CDR1 and CDR2 (germline): MNHNY, SVGAGI (reference sequence). V was trimmed by 2 bases and J by 0 bases, leaving 14 bases between them. This CDR3 contains 17 residues. In DNA, the CDR3 is TGTGCCAGCAGTTACGTCCGCGCCGGTGATAGCAATCAGCCCCAGCATTTT. This translates into CASSYVRAGDSNQPQHF.

This chain connects TRBV5-1 to TRBJ2-2; 7 nucleotides line up with TRBD1. CDR3 size: 15 residues. The V segment lost 0 bases and the J segment 7 bases; nucleotides outside the gene matches: 6. Germline CDR1 is SGHRS and CDR2 is YFSETQ. The CDR3 is CASSLGQGDHGELFF. The CDR3 DNA reads TGCGCCAGCAGCTTGGGACAGGGTGACCACGGGGAGCTGTTTTTT.

Concerning this clonotype itself: This clone may be a read error of a much larger clone one base away. This sequence joins TRBV9 and TRBJ1-2; a weak D match, TRBD1 (5 bases). This CDR3 has 13 residues. Germline loops: CDR1 SGDLS, CDR2 YYNGEE. CDR3 residues: CTSKASGGYGYTF. CDR3 coding DNA: TGTACCAGCAAAGCGTCCGGGGGCTATGGCTACACCTTC. Supplemented by reference TRBV9 and TRBJ1-2, the full variable domain reads DSGVTQTPKHLITATGQRVTLRCSPRSGDLSVYWYQQSLDQGLQFLIQYYNGEERAKGNILERFSAQQFPDLHSELNLSSLELGDSALYFCTSKASGGYGYTFGSGTRLTVV.

The chain links TRBV9 to TRBJ2-1; D ambiguous. Germline CDR1 SGDLS, CDR2 YYNGEE. The ends were cut back, 0 bases at V and 8 bases at J, with 9 bases in the middle. This CDR3 comprises 13 residues. The chain's CDR3 is CASSVDILYEQFF. The CDR3 nucleotides are TGTGCCAGCAGCGTAGACATCCTGTATGAGCAGTTCTTC.

This clonotype has only a few counts. J is TRBJ2-1 and V is TRBV29-1, with 13 bases aligning to TRBD2. With 6 bases clipped from V and 2 bases from J, the junction kept 7 bases outside the gene matches. Looked up from germline, CDR1 is SQVTM and CDR2 is ANQGSEA. The CDR3 spans 16 residues. CDR3 residues: CSVSPGTSGTYNEQFF. As DNA, the CDR3 is TGCAGCGTGTCCCCCGGGACTAGCGGGACCTACAATGAGCAGTTCTTC.

The table lists this clonotype with a few counts. The chain uses TRBV20-1 and TRBJ2-7; D remains unclear. CDR3 size: 11 residues. Trimming stripped 0 bases from V and 10 bases from J, with 10 bases between. Looked up from germline, CDR1 is DFQATT and CDR2 is SNEGSKA (reference sequence). CDR3 bases: TGCAGTGCTAGAGATGTGAAGGAACAGTACTTC. Amino acids: CSARDVKEQYF.